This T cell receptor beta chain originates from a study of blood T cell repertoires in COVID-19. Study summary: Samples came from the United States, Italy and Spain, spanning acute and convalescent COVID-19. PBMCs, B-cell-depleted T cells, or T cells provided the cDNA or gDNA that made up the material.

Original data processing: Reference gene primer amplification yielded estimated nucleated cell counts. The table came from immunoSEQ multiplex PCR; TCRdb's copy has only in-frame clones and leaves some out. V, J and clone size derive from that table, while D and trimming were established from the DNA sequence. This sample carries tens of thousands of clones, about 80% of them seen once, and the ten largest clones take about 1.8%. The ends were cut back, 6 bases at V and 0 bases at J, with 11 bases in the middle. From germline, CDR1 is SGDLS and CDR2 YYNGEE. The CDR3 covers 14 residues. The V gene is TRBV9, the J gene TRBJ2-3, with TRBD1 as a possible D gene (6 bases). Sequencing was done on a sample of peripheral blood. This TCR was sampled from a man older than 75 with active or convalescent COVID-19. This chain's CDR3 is CASNGQSSTDTQYF. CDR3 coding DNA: TGTGCCAGCAACGGACAGTCTAGCACAGATACGCAGTATTTT.